The present TCR beta chain was sequenced within a study of Graves' ophthalmopathy and Graves' hyperthyroidism. General study findings and limits: In blood appeared most of the expanded thyroid clonotypes whose frequency exceeded 0.001.

RNA transcripts served as template for amplifying TCR beta CDR3 sequences. An opening RT-PCR round employed HTBI primers and preceded a second-round multiplex PCR. TCRdb fed the multiplex PCR reads into MiXCR, producing one record per CDR3 protein. The table has roughly 400,000 distinct CDR3 sequences, roughly 17% seen once. This clonotype was found many times. Its antigen is currently unknown. Additional autoimmune diseases, uncontrolled infections, pregnancy or lactation disqualified patients. Symptoms, serum thyroxine and TRAb, thyroid ultrasound, and orbital computed tomography formed the diagnostic basis. V lost 5 bases, J lost 6 bases, and 10 bases stayed unmatched. From germline, CDR1 is SGHTA and CDR2 FQGNSA. The CDR3 length is 15 residues.

This chain connects TRBV7-2 to TRBJ2-7; 10 bases align to TRBD1. This receptor was identified in an adult woman with stable Graves' hyperthyroidism. Sequencing was carried out using peripheral blood. The CDR3 loop reads CASSRPGTGVFEQYF. The DNA of the CDR3 is TGTGCCAGCAGCCGCCCCGGGACAGGGGTTTTCGAGCAGTACTTC.